The 24 T cell receptor beta chains given below trace back to one sample, sequenced in a study of T cell repertoires in cytomegalovirus infection. MiXCR was run by TCRdb on the reads, yielding one entry per CDR3 protein. Counted here are more than 650,000 distinct CDR3 sequences, under 40% occurring once; the ten biggest clones make up around 2.8%. The sequenced sample consisted of PBMCs. These receptors were obtained from a human donor in good health (CMV status not recorded). Some clones in this sample may be carry-over from other donors' samples.

The chain links TRBV15 to TRBJ1-1, with D hard to call. Germline values: CDR1 LNHNV, CDR2 YYDKDF (reference sequence). This CDR3 comprises 14 residues. Trimming took off 0 bases at V and 3 bases at J, with 8 bases between the two ends. CDR3 in DNA: TGTGCCACCAGCAGAGATGTACGGCACACTGAAGCTTTCTTT. Residues: CATSRDVRHTEAFF.

The chain is built from TRBV28 and TRBJ2-3, with 8 bases lining up with TRBD2. The CDR3 consists of 16 residues. V shed 8 bases, J shed 0 bases, and the junction held 10 bases outside the gene matches. Germline values: CDR1 MDHEN, CDR2 SYDVKM. This CDR3 is CASLSLPGGSTDTQYF. The DNA for the CDR3 is TGTGCCAGCCTTTCCCTCCCGGGAGGGAGCACAGATACGCAGTATTTT. Drawing the rest from reference TRBV28 and TRBJ2-3, the complete variable domain is DVKVTQSSRYLVKRTGEKVFLECVQDMDHENMFWYRQDPGLGLRLIYFSYDVKMKEKGDIPEGYSVSREKKERFSLILESASTNQTSMYLCASLSLPGGSTDTQYFGPGTRLTVL.

Only a few counts were recorded for this clonotype. This rearrangement joins TRBV12-3 or TRBV12-4 to TRBJ1-5, with TRBD1 as a possible D gene (6 bases). The CDR3 runs to 17 residues. Trimming took 4 bases from V and 4 from J, leaving 20 bases between them. DNA for the CDR3: TGTGCCAGCAGTTCCTCTCTCACAGGGTATAGAAATCAGCCCCAGCATTTT. Translating it yields CASSSSLTGYRNQPQHF.

This clonotype was seen at least ten times. The V gene is TRBV7-8, the J gene TRBJ1-1; 8 bases are a match to TRBD1. Germline CDR1 and CDR2: SGHVS and FQNEAQ. The CDR3 is made up of 16 amino acids. The ends lost 4 bases at V and 0 bases at J; junction bases unmatched: 7. CDR3 loop: CASSSRTGWMNTEAFF. Written as DNA, the CDR3 is TGTGCCAGCAGCTCCCGGACAGGGTGGATGAACACTGAAGCTTTCTTT.

The V gene is TRBV19, the J gene TRBJ1-6; maybe TRBD1 (5 bases). The V end lost 7 bases, the J end lost 7 bases, and 17 bases lay between the germline ends. Germline V gene sequence: CDR1 LNHDA, CDR2 SQIVND (reference sequence). The CDR3 length is 15 residues. CDR3 loop: CASNMQGGKNSPLHF. CDR3 nucleotides: TGTGCCAGTAATATGCAGGGCGGGAAAAATTCACCCCTCCACTTT.

This clonotype was seen only a few times. This chain uses TRBV7-2 with TRBJ2-7, with D maybe TRBD1 (6 bases). The CDR3 is made up of 14 amino acids. The germline V gene has CDR1 SGHTA and CDR2 FQGNSA. V shed 6 bases and J shed 2 bases, with 14 bases lying between them. This chain's CDR3 is CASRQLQGPYEQYF. The CDR3, as DNA: TGTGCCAGCAGACAACTCCAGGGGCCCTACGAGCAGTACTTC.

This clonotype was found once. The junction departs from the called germline gene at one end, perhaps through a read error. The CDR3 DNA follows: TGTGCAAGCACCCCGGGACAGGGTTCCTACGAGAAGTACTTC. It translates to CASTPGQGSYEKYF. The V call is TRBV7-2, the J call TRBJ2-7; 9 bases line up with TRBD1. CDR1 is SGHTA, CDR2 FQGNSA, per germline. CDR3 size: 14 residues.

The rearrangement links TRBV12-5 to TRBJ1-1; no definite D call. CDR3 length equals 15 residues. From germline, CDR1 is LGHNT and CDR2 FRNRAP. V was pared by 0 bases and J by 3 bases, with 11 bases between. The DNA of the CDR3 is TGTGCTAGTGGTTTGGTAGAGGCGGTCCACACTGAAGCTTTCTTT. Translating it yields CASGLVEAVHTEAFF.

A note on this clonotype: At one end the junction does not follow the germline gene, possibly because of a read error. This chain links TRBV24-1 with TRBJ1-2; no reliable D call. The CDR3 extends over 15 amino acids. Germline V CDR1 and CDR2: KGHDR, SFDVKD. In nucleotides, the CDR3 is TGTGCCATCAGTGATGCTGATCTAGCTAACTATGGCTACACCTTC. It specifies CAISDADLANYGYTF.

The chain uses TRBV2 and TRBJ1-1; no clear D gene. Germline V gives CDR1 SNHLY, CDR2 FYNNEI. Trimming pared 5 bases from V and 6 bases from J, leaving 10 bases between. CDR3 length equals 12 residues. Here the CDR3 DNA reads TGTGCCAGCAGTCCCCAGGCAGCTGAAGCTTTCTTT. Translated, it gives CASSPQAAEAFF. Full variable domain (rest looked up from reference TRBV2 and TRBJ1-1): EPEVTQTPSHQVTQMGQEVILRCVPISNHLYFYWYRQILGQKVEFLVSFYNNEISEKSEIFDDQFSVERPDGSNFTLKIRSTKLEDSAMYFCASSPQAAEAFFGQGTRLTVV.

The V and J genes are TRBV7-4 and TRBJ2-3; TRBD2 agrees at 7 bases. Germline V gene sequence: CDR1 SGHVT, CDR2 SQSDAQ. The CDR3 runs 16 residues. V gave up 3 bases and J gave up 4 bases; unmatched junction bases: 10. CDR3 coding DNA: TGTGCCAGCAGCTTTGGCTCCGGACTAGTCGCAGATACGCAGTATTTT. Translating gives CASSFGSGLVADTQYF. Using reference TRBV7-4 and TRBJ2-3 for the parts outside the CDR3, the full variable domain is GAGVSQSPRYKVAKRGRDVALRCDSISGHVTLYWYRQTLGQGSEVLTYSQSDAQRDKSGRPSGRFSAERPERSVSTLKIQRTEQGDSAVYLCASSFGSGLVADTQYFGPGTRLTVL.

This clonotype was counted between two and nine times. J is TRBJ2-7 and V is TRBV27, with TRBD2 as a possible D gene (6 bases). This CDR3 is 21 amino acids long. V was cut by 6 bases and J by 3 bases, with 36 bases left in between. Germline V gives CDR1 MNHEY, CDR2 SMNVEV (reference sequence). In DNA, the CDR3 is TGTGCCAGCAGAACCGGGACTGATTATAAGACCCTCCCTACTCTTATCTACGAGCAGTACTTC. Encoded protein: CASRTGTDYKTLPTLIYEQYF.

The rearrangement links TRBV12-3 or TRBV12-4 to TRBJ2-3; 8 positions agree with TRBD2. The CDR3 is 17 amino acids. The trim removed 2 bases at V and 4 bases at J, leaving 11 bases unmatched. The CDR3 bases are TGTGCCAGCAGTTTACACGGGTCGGGAGGGCCCCCAGATACGCAGTATTTT. As protein: CASSLHGSGGPPDTQYF.

This clonotype has a count of ten or more. This sequence joins TRBV28 and TRBJ2-7; D might be TRBD1 or TRBD2, each matching 5 bases. Germline CDR1 reads MDHEN; CDR2 reads SYDVKM. This CDR3 has 14 amino acids. Trimming cost V 7 bases and J 0 bases, with 13 bases left between them. CDR3 DNA sequence: TGTGCCAGCAAAACCGGGACCAGCTCCTACGAGCAGTACTTC. Protein sequence: CASKTGTSSYEQYF.

The V gene is TRBV7-2, the J gene TRBJ2-1; 9 nucleotides match TRBD2. This CDR3 comprises 15 residues. The germline V gene has CDR1 SGHTA and CDR2 FQGNSA. Trimming took 5 bases from V and 8 from J; bases not matched to a gene: 10. CDR3 in amino acids: CASSVSGSVTHEQFF. The CDR3 coding sequence is TGTGCCAGCAGCGTTAGCGGGAGTGTTACGCATGAGCAGTTCTTC.

This clonotype was seen a handful of times. This chain connects TRBV2 to TRBJ2-7; 12 positions match TRBD1. CDR3 length: 15 residues. CDR1 and CDR2 from the germline V gene are SNHLY and FYNNEI. The V and J ends lost 7 bases and 3 bases, in that order; junction bases with no gene match: 7. As DNA, the CDR3 is TGTGCCAGCAAGGCAGGGACAGGGGGCATCTACGAGCAGTACTTC. This codes for CASKAGTGGIYEQYF.

The V and J genes are TRBV5-1 and TRBJ2-2; the D is unclear. Trimming took 4 bases from V and 9 from J, leaving 19 bases between them. CDR3 size: 15 residues. Germline V CDR1 and CDR2: SGHRS, YFSETQ. The CDR3 DNA reads as TGCGCCAGCAGCCCCGGTGGTGTCGGGTCCCGGGAGCTGTTTTTT. Residues: CASSPGGVGSRELFF. The whole variable domain, filled in from reference TRBV5-1 and TRBJ2-2, reads KAGVTQTPRYLIKTRGQQVTLSCSPISGHRSVSWYQQTPGQGLQFLFEYFSETQRNKGNFPGRFSGRQFSNSRSEMNVSTLELGDSALYLCASSPGGVGSRELFFGEGSRLTVL.

The V call is TRBV5-1, the J call TRBJ2-5; 15 bases are shared with TRBD2. CDR1 is SGHRS and CDR2 is YFSETQ in the germline V gene. This CDR3 has 19 amino acids. The V gene end was trimmed by 4 bases and the J gene end by 0 bases; junction bases not matched to a gene: 10. DNA for the CDR3: TGCGCCAGCAGCAGCACCGGACTAGCGGGAGGGCGGTACCAAGAGACCCAGTACTTC. It translates to CASSSTGLAGGRYQETQYF.

As regards this clonotype: This may arise from a read error, as a much more abundant clone is one base away. The rearrangement links TRBV14 to TRBJ1-2; a weak D match, TRBD1 (5 bases). The CDR3 covers 15 residues. Germline CDR1 reads SGHDN; CDR2 reads FVKESK. The CDR3 loop is CASCQVDSSMYGYTF. The CDR3 nucleotides are TGTGCCAGCTGCCAAGTTGACAGTTCTATGTATGGCTACACCTTC.

On this clonotype itself: At one end, the junction sequence differs from germline, possibly due to a read error. V usage is TRBV7-6 and J usage is TRBJ2-1, with 8 bases matching TRBD2. This CDR3 has 15 amino acids. Germline V gene sequence: CDR1 SGHVS, CDR2 FNYEAQ. CDR3 sequence (DNA): TGTGCCAGCATCCCTGAAGCGGGAGAGGCCAATGATCAGTTCTTC. This sequence encodes CASIPEAGEANDQFF.

This clonotype was counted once. This rearrangement joins TRBV28 to TRBJ2-7; D assignment may be TRBD1 or TRBD2 (5 bases each). The CDR3 loop spans 16 amino acids. V lost 5 bases and J 5 bases, leaving 22 bases between the germline ends. Germline values: CDR1 MDHEN, CDR2 SYDVKM. CDR3 DNA sequence: TGTGCCAGCAGTCCCCCGGTTGGGACCCGCCTCCACGAGCAGTACTTC. Its translation is CASSPPVGTRLHEQYF.

CDR3 sequence reads: CATSDAEDTQYF. CDR3 coding DNA: TGTGCCACCAGTGATGCCGAGGATACGCAGTATTTT. The V and J genes are TRBV24-1 and TRBJ2-3; D uncertain. Germline V lookup: CDR1 KGHDR, CDR2 SFDVKD. The V gene lost 3 bases and the J gene lost 6 bases, with 6 bases spanning the gap. This CDR3 contains 12 residues.

This clonotype was counted a single time. The missing conserved phenylalanine or tryptophan at the end of this CDR3 makes a read error likely. The rearrangement uses TRBV20-1 and TRBJ2-7; D is perhaps TRBD2 (7 bases). CDR1 DFQATT and CDR2 SNEGSKA come from the germline V gene (reference sequence). V was shortened by 2 bases and J by 7 bases, with 18 bases between the two germline ends. The CDR3 has 14 amino acids. The CDR3 spells CSARNPTRGGEQYL. The CDR3 coding sequence is TGCAGTGCTAGAAATCCGACTAGGGGGGGGGAGCAGTACTTA.

The table lists this clonotype with a few counts. CDR3 loop: CASSDPRGEQYF. As DNA, the CDR3 is TGTGCCAGCAGTGACCCCAGGGGCGAGCAGTACTTC. The chain is built from TRBV27 and TRBJ2-7, with D tentatively TRBD1 (6 bases). The CDR3 loop spans 12 amino acids. The V end was cut by 5 bases, the J end by 6 bases, with 11 bases between. Germline values: CDR1 MNHEY, CDR2 SMNVEV (reference sequence).